A single sample gave rise to the 9 T cell receptor beta chains below, sequenced in a study of shared clonotypes between healthy human individuals. TCRdb's copy holds only in-frame clones and misses some; the assay was immunoSEQ multiplex PCR. The top ten hold around 0.47% of the sample, which has around 1.5 million clones, 98% seen once. Input material: naive CD4+ T cells sorted from blood. Subset defined: CD45RA+ positively selected. Source of these receptors: a man in his thirties or forties in good health.

The chain has TRBV11-2 and TRBJ1-1; D is perhaps TRBD1 (5 bases). V lost 2 bases and J lost 0, with 7 bases in between. This CDR3 is built from 14 residues. Germline V gives CDR1 SGHAT, CDR2 FQNNGV. Written as DNA, the CDR3 is TGTGCCAGCAGCTTAAAGGGGATGAACACTGAAGCTTTCTTT. Protein product: CASSLKGMNTEAFF.

In its sample, this clone was seen once. The genes are TRBV7-9 and TRBJ2-5, with a possible D match to TRBD2 (6 bases). Looked up from germline, CDR1 is SEHNR and CDR2 is FQNEAQ (reference sequence). This CDR3 spans 16 amino acids. Trimming cost V 6 bases and J 3 bases, with 20 bases left between them. CDR3 nucleotide sequence: TGTGCCAGCAGTTCATTGATGGGGAGGCCCGAAGAGACCCAGTACTTC. It codes for CASSSLMGRPEETQYF.

The V call is TRBV11-2, the J call TRBJ2-7, with D perhaps TRBD1 (8 bases). V was cut by 5 bases and J by 2 bases, with 16 bases left in between. This CDR3 comprises 15 residues. Looked up from germline, CDR1 is SGHAT and CDR2 is FQNNGV. The CDR3 nucleotides are TGTGCCAGCAGCCTAAACAGGGGGGGCCCCTACGAGCAGTACTTC. Translated, it gives CASSLNRGGPYEQYF.

The V and J genes are TRBV6-5 and TRBJ2-4; D remains ambiguous. This CDR3 contains 13 residues. The V gene lost 6 bases and the J gene lost 0 bases, with 6 bases spanning the gap. Germline V CDR1 and CDR2: MNHEY, SVGAGI. This CDR3 is CASRHVAKNIQYF. In DNA, the CDR3 is TGTGCCAGCAGGCACGTAGCCAAAAACATTCAGTACTTC.

The V call is TRBV27, the J call TRBJ1-3, with D unresolved. This CDR3 is 15 amino acids long. Germline V lookup: CDR1 MNHEY, CDR2 SMNVEV (reference sequence). Trimming pared 0 bases from V and 0 bases from J, leaving 6 bases between. The CDR3 nucleotides read TGTGCCAGCAGTTTATCGCCCATCTCTGGAAACACCATATATTTT. It specifies CASSLSPISGNTIYF.

The chain combines TRBV28 with TRBJ2-1; no clear D. Germline V gives CDR1 MDHEN, CDR2 SYDVKM. The germline V and J ends were trimmed by 11 bases and 4 bases, with 18 bases remaining between them. This CDR3 is 14 amino acids long. CDR3 nucleotides: TGTGCCGGAAGTTTCTCAGAGGTGTACAATGAGCAGTTCTTC. Translation: CAGSFSEVYNEQFF.

The V call is TRBV5-4, the J call TRBJ2-2, with 10 bases that match TRBD2. Germline-derived CDR1 and CDR2 are SGHNT and YYREEE (reference sequence). The CDR3 contains 15 residues. The junction had 6 bases not matched to a gene; V was cut back by 5 bases and J by 5 bases. The CDR3 region has the DNA TGTGCCAGCAGGCCCGGGACTAGCGCTACCGGGGAGCTGTTTTTT. Amino acid sequence: CASRPGTSATGELFF.

V gene TRBV18 combines with J gene TRBJ1-5; possibly TRBD1 for D (5 bases). CDR3 length equals 15 residues. Germline CDR1 and CDR2: KGHSH and LQKENI. The V end was cut by 4 bases, the J end by 1 base, with 11 bases between. The CDR3 nucleotides read TGTGCCAGCTCACAGTTTAGGGGAAGCAATCAGCCCCAGCATTTT. It translates to CASSQFRGSNQPQHF. Complete variable domain (other parts from reference TRBV18 and TRBJ1-5): NAGVMQNPRHLVRRRGQEARLRCSPMKGHSHVYWYRQLPEEGLKFMVYLQKENIIDESGMPKERFSAEFPKEGPSILRIQQVVRGDSAAYFCASSQFRGSNQPQHFGDGTRLSIL.

This chain uses TRBV5-1 with TRBJ2-7; D perhaps matches TRBD1 (5 bases). The germline CDR1 and CDR2 sequences are SGHRS and YFSETQ. The V end was cut by 7 bases, the J end by 8 bases, with 19 bases between. The CDR3 spans 13 residues. CDR3 residues: CASQGHGRLKQYF. The CDR3 DNA reads as TGCGCCAGCCAAGGACATGGGCGACTGAAGCAGTACTTC.